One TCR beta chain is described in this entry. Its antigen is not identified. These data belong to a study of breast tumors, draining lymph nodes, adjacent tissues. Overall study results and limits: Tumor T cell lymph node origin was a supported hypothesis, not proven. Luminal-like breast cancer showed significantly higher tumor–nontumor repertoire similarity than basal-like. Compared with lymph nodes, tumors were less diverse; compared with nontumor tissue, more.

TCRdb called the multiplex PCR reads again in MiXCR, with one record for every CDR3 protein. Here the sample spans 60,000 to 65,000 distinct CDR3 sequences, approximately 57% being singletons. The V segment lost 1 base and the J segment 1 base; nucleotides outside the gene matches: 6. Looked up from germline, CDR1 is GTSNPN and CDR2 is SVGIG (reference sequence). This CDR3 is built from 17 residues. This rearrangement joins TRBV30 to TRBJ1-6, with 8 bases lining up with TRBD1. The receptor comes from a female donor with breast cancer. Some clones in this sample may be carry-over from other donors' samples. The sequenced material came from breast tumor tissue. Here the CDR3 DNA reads TGTGCCTGGAGTGGGCAGGGGGCGGAATCCTATAATTCACCCCTCCACTTT. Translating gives CAWSGQGAESYNSPLHF.